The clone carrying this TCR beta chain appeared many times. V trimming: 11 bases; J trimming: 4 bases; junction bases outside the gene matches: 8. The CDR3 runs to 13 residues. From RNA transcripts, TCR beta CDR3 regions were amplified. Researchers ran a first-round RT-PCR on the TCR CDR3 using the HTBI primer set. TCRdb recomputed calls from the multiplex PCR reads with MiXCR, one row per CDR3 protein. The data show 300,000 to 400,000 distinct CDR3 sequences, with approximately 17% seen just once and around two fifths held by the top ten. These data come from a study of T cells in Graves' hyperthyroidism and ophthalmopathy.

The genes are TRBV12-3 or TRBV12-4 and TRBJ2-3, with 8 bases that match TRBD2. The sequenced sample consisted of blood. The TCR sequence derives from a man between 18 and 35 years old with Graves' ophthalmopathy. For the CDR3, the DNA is TGTGCCTCCGGCGGGGGGAGTGCAGATACGCAGTATTTT. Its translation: CASGGGSADTQYF.